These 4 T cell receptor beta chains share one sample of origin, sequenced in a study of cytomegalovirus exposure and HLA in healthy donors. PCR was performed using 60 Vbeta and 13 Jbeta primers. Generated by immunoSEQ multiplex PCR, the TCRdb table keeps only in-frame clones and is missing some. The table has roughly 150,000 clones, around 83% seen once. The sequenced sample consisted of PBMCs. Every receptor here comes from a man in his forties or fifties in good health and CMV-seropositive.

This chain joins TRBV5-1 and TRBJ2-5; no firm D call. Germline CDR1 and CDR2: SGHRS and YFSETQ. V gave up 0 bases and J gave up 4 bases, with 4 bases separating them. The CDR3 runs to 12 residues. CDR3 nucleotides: TGCGCCAGCAGCTTGGACGGAGAGACCCAGTACTTC. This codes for CASSLDGETQYF. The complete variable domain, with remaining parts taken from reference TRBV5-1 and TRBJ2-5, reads KAGVTQTPRYLIKTRGQQVTLSCSPISGHRSVSWYQQTPGQGLQFLFEYFSETQRNKGNFPGRFSGRQFSNSRSEMNVSTLELGDSALYLCASSLDGETQYFGPGTRLLVL.

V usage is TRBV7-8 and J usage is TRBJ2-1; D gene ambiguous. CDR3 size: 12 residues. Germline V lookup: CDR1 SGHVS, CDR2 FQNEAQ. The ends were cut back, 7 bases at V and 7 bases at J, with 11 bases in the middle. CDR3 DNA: TGTGCCAGCACCCAATTCGGTAATGAGCAGTTCTTC. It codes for CASTQFGNEQFF.

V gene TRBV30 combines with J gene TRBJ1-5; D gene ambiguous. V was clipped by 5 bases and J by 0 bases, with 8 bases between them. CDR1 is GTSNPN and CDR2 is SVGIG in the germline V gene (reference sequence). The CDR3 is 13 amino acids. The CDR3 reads CAWAADSNQPQHF. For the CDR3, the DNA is TGTGCCTGGGCCGCAGATAGCAATCAGCCCCAGCATTTT.

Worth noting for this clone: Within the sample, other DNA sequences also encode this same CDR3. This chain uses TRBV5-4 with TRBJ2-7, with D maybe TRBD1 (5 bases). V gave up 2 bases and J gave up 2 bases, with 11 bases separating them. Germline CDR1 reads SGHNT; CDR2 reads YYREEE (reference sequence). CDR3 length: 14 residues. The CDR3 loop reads CASSFSQAPYEQYF. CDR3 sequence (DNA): TGTGCCAGCAGCTTTTCACAGGCGCCCTACGAGCAGTACTTC. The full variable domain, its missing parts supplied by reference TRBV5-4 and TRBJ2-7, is ETGVTQSPTHLIKTRGQQVTLRCSSQSGHNTVSWYQQALGQGPQFIFQYYREEENGRGNFPPRFSGLQFPNYSSELNVNALELDDSALYLCASSFSQAPYEQYFGPGTRLTVT.